Following are 23 T cell receptor beta chains from one sample sequenced in a study of metastatic and nonmetastatic thyroid tumors. TCRdb reanalyzed the PCR reads via MiXCR. The sample yields 21,000 or so clones, approximately 10% seen once. No treatment of any kind had been given to any patient before thyroid surgery. Source material: blood. The origin of the receptors is a female donor with papillary thyroid cancer or a benign thyroid nodule (not recorded which). Some clones in this sample may be carry-over from other donors' samples.

This clone is medium-sized. Other DNA variants within this sample encode the same CDR3. The CDR3 sequence is CASSSGQGAGQPQHF. Here the CDR3 DNA reads TGTGCCAGCAGTTCCGGACAGGGGGCCGGCCAGCCCCAGCATTTT. This chain joins TRBV28 and TRBJ1-5; 11 bases align to TRBD1. From germline, CDR1 is MDHEN and CDR2 SYDVKM. J gave up 7 bases and V 4 bases, and 6 bases lay outside the gene matches. The CDR3 sequence is 15 residues long.

CDR3 residues: CASSPLGQGAAEAFF. Here the CDR3 DNA reads TGCGCCAGCAGCCCACTGGGACAGGGGGCGGCTGAAGCTTTCTTT. This sequence joins TRBV5-1 and TRBJ1-1; 12 positions agree with TRBD1. V gave up 4 bases and J gave up 6 bases; unmatched junction bases: 7. The V gene's germline CDR1 is SGHRS and CDR2 YFSETQ. This CDR3 comprises 15 residues.

This clone counts as medium-sized. The chain employs TRBV28 and TRBJ2-5; D unresolved. V shed 3 bases and J shed 0 bases, with 8 bases lying between them. This CDR3 is built from 14 residues. Germline V CDR1 and CDR2: MDHEN, SYDVKM. CDR3 loop: CASSFLADQETQYF. The CDR3, as DNA: TGTGCCAGCAGTTTTCTGGCGGACCAAGAGACCCAGTACTTC.

This clone showed up many times. The rearrangement joins TRBV11-1 to TRBJ2-7; 12 bases agree with TRBD2. In germline, CDR1 is SGHAT, CDR2 FQDESV (reference sequence). The ends lost 5 bases at V and 0 bases at J; junction bases unmatched: 2. This CDR3 contains 15 residues. CDR3 sequence: CASSLTSGSSYEQYF. The DNA of the CDR3 is TGTGCCAGCAGCCTGACTAGCGGGAGCTCCTACGAGCAGTACTTC.

Only a few counts were recorded for this clone. The V and J genes are TRBV18 and TRBJ2-7, with 9 bases matching TRBD1. The V segment lost 4 bases and the J segment 6 bases; nucleotides outside the gene matches: 13. CDR1 is KGHSH, CDR2 LQKENI, per germline. The length of the CDR3 is 16 residues. The DNA for the CDR3 is TGTGCCAGCTCACAGCTACAGGGGGCCTTGACCGTCGAGCAGTACTTC. Its protein product is CASSQLQGALTVEQYF.

This clone occurred many times. The CDR3, as DNA: TGTGCCATCAGTGATTCGGGGGAGTCCTACGAGCAGTACTTC. Translated: CAISDSGESYEQYF. The chain joins TRBV10-3 to TRBJ2-7; tentatively, D is TRBD2 (6 bases). This CDR3 comprises 14 residues. V was trimmed by 3 bases and J by 1 base, leaving 10 bases between them. CDR1 is ENHRY and CDR2 is SYGVKD in the germline V gene.

This clone was detected many times. Germline is not matched at one junction end, which may reflect a read error. The J gene is TRBJ1-2, the V gene TRBV11-2, with 8 bases that match TRBD1. Germline V gene sequence: CDR1 SGHAT, CDR2 FQNNGV. CDR3 length: 14 residues. CDR3 in DNA: TGTGCCAGCAACTTAGGGACAGGCTTGCGTGGCTACACCTTC. Its protein product is CASNLGTGLRGYTF.

This clone was observed a few times. Since a much larger clone is just one base distant, this may be a read error. The chain is built from TRBV20-1 and TRBJ2-1; D unresolved. With 0 bases removed from V and 10 bases from J, the gap between germline ends came to 22 bases. Germline-derived CDR1 and CDR2 are DFQATT and SNEGSKA (reference sequence). The CDR3 totals 16 residues. The CDR3 region is CSARDWMSAFLWEQFF. The CDR3 coding sequence is TGCAGTGCTAGAGATTGGATGTCGGCCTTTTTGTGGGAGCAGTTCTTC.

The table lists this clone with many counts. The chain links TRBV7-2 to TRBJ1-2; D call uncertain. Germline V gene sequence: CDR1 SGHTA, CDR2 FQGNSA. The CDR3 covers 14 residues. With 3 bases removed from V and 0 bases from J, the gap between germline ends came to 8 bases. CDR3 DNA sequence: TGTGCCAGCAGCTTTTCCCCATCTAACTATGGCTACACCTTC. This codes for CASSFSPSNYGYTF.

There are many counts of this clone. This rearrangement joins TRBV19 to TRBJ2-1, with 8 bases lining up with TRBD2. Losses at the gene ends were 1 base for V and 2 bases for J; bases not matched to a gene: 4. This CDR3 spans 16 amino acids. Germline V lookup: CDR1 LNHDA, CDR2 SQIVND (reference sequence). The CDR3 reads CASSIAGLAPYNEQFF. CDR3 nucleotide sequence: TGTGCCAGTAGTATAGCCGGACTAGCCCCCTACAATGAGCAGTTCTTC.

At least ten counts were recorded for this clone. The rearrangement uses TRBV6-6 and TRBJ2-7; possibly TRBD1 or TRBD2 for D (6 bases each). Trimming took off 8 bases at V and 2 bases at J, with 34 bases between the two ends. Germline CDR1 is MNHNY and CDR2 is SVGAGI (reference sequence). The CDR3 has 20 residues. The CDR3: CASGSKNRVLAAGSTYEQYF. CDR3 in DNA: TGTGCCAGCGGGAGTAAAAACAGGGTTCTAGCAGCGGGCAGTACCTACGAGCAGTACTTC.

This clone was detected ten times or more. The CDR3, as DNA: TGCAGTGCTAGGGTCCCCAAGGGTGATGAAAAACTGTTTTTT. Its translation: CSARVPKGDEKLFF. V and J are TRBV20-1 and TRBJ1-4; D gene unclear. The CDR3 is 14 residues long. V was pared by 3 bases and J by 6 bases, with 14 bases between. Per germline, CDR1 DFQATT and CDR2 SNEGSKA (reference sequence).

The gene calls are TRBV28 and TRBJ1-1; maybe TRBD1 (5 bases). Germline CDR1 is MDHEN and CDR2 is SYDVKM. This CDR3 contains 13 residues. Trimming pared 6 bases from V and 1 base from J, leaving 9 bases between. CDR3 sequence: CASSVGENTEAFF. The CDR3 nucleotides are TGTGCCAGCAGCGTAGGGGAGAACACTGAAGCTTTCTTT.

This clone was recorded at least ten times. A read error may explain this, as a much larger clone is one base away. This rearrangement joins TRBV28 to TRBJ2-1, with a weak D call TRBD1 (6 bases). The CDR3 loop spans 15 amino acids. CDR1 is MDHEN, CDR2 SYDVKM, per germline. The CDR3 region has the DNA TGTGCCAGCAGTTTATCAGGGGTACCCTACAATGAGCAGCTCTTC. Protein: CASSLSGVPYNEQLF. Supplemented by reference TRBV28 and TRBJ2-1, the full variable domain reads DVKVTQSSRYLVKRTGEKVFLECVQDMDHENMFWYRQDPGLGLRLIYFSYDVKMKEKGDIPEGYSVSREKKERFSLILESASTNQTSMYLCASSLSGVPYNEQLFGPGTRLTVL.

This clone was seen many times. V usage is TRBV27 and J usage is TRBJ2-3; D ambiguous. There are 17 residues in the CDR3. In germline, CDR1 is MNHEY, CDR2 SMNVEV (reference sequence). The V gene lost 1 base and the J gene lost 2 bases, with 16 bases spanning the gap. The CDR3 region has the DNA TGTGCCAGCAGTTTATATCAGGAGACTTTCAACACAGATACGCAGTATTTT. Its protein is CASSLYQETFNTDTQYF.

This clone occurred many times. The V call is TRBV27, the J call TRBJ2-7; TRBD2 aligns across 8 bases. There are 15 residues in the CDR3. Germline CDR1 is MNHEY and CDR2 is SMNVEV (reference sequence). The trim removed 0 bases at V and 5 bases at J, leaving 6 bases unmatched. The CDR3 is CASSLSSGRPHEQYF. The CDR3 coding sequence is TGTGCCAGCAGTTTATCCAGCGGGAGACCCCACGAGCAGTACTTC.

The J gene is TRBJ2-1, the V gene TRBV6-1, with 9 positions matching TRBD2. With V trimmed by 6 bases and J by 9 bases, 9 bases remained unmatched. The CDR3 loop spans 14 amino acids. Germline V gives CDR1 MNHNS, CDR2 SASEGT. The chain's CDR3 is CASRRSGSRGEQFF. CDR3 coding DNA: TGTGCCAGCAGGCGTAGCGGGAGCCGGGGTGAGCAGTTCTTC.

This clone came up many times. One base away lies a much larger clone, so this may be a sequencing read error. Other DNA sequences from this sample encode an identical CDR3 as well. The chain uses TRBV28 and TRBJ1-5; tentative D call: TRBD1 (6 bases). The CDR3 is 15 residues long. Germline lookup yields CDR1 MDHEN and CDR2 SYDVKM. CDR3 amino acids: CASSLRGAGDQPQHF. CDR3 in DNA: TGTGCCAGCAGTTTGCGGGGGGCTGGCGATCAACCCCAGCATTTT.

Ten or more counts support this clone. This rearrangement joins TRBV19 to TRBJ1-2; D gene ambiguous. The CDR3 is 16 residues long. Germline-derived CDR1 and CDR2 are LNHDA and SQIVND (reference sequence). V lost 1 base and J 2 bases, leaving 14 bases between the germline ends. Here the CDR3 DNA reads TGTGCCAGTAGTATAGCGGGAGATAGGATGAACTATGGCTACACCTTC. Translation gives CASSIAGDRMNYGYTF.

This clone was observed at least ten times. The identical CDR3 is also encoded by other nucleotide sequences in the sample. The rearrangement joins TRBV6-6 to TRBJ2-5; a weak D match, TRBD2 (5 bases). V was cut by 8 bases and J by 5 bases, with 24 bases left in between. CDR1 and CDR2 from the germline V gene are MNHNY and SVGAGI (reference sequence). CDR3 length: 16 residues. CDR3 protein: CASVKSPSGLGETQYF. DNA for the CDR3: TGTGCCAGCGTTAAATCCCCTTCCGGACTGGGGGAGACCCAGTACTTC.

This clone was seen ten or more times. V is TRBV4-1 and J is TRBJ2-5; D uncertain. Germline values: CDR1 MGHRA, CDR2 YSYEKL. The CDR3 is 16 amino acids. The ends were cut back, 4 bases at V and 0 bases at J, with 15 bases in the middle. The CDR3 DNA is TGCGCCAGCAGCCCCCGTGGATCAAGGGACCAAGAGACCCAGTACTTC. Its translation is CASSPRGSRDQETQYF.

This clone was detected ten times or more. This chain joins TRBV7-3 and TRBJ2-3; no firm D call. V dropped 0 bases and J dropped 6 bases, with 10 bases sitting between them. The germline gives CDR1 SGHTA, CDR2 FQGTGA. The CDR3 extends over 14 amino acids. DNA for the CDR3: TGTGCCAGCAGCTTAACCCCTGGGCGGGATACGCAGTATTTT. Encoded protein: CASSLTPGRDTQYF.

V is TRBV7-9 and J is TRBJ2-5; maybe TRBD2 (6 bases). This CDR3 region has 17 residues. With 4 bases removed from V and 5 bases from J, the gap between germline ends came to 23 bases. Germline V gene sequence: CDR1 SEHNR, CDR2 FQNEAQ (reference sequence). In DNA, the CDR3 is TGTGCCAGCAGCTCGATCGGACTATCGGGAGCGGTTGAGACCCAGTACTTC. Its translation: CASSSIGLSGAVETQYF. Full variable domain (missing parts from reference TRBV7-9 and TRBJ2-5): DTGVSQNPRHKITKRGQNVTFRCDPISEHNRLYWYRQTLGQGPEFLTYFQNEAQLEKSRLLSDRFSAERPKGSFSTLEIQRTEQGDSAMYLCASSSIGLSGAVETQYFGPGTRLLVL.